This T cell receptor beta chain was documented in a study of shared clonotypes between healthy human individuals. This clone occurred once. A deep-level run was used for the assay. The protocol was immunoSEQ multiplex PCR, while the TCRdb copy is restricted to in-frame clones and leaves out a portion. The sample shows more than 2 million clones, less than 95% of them seen only once. CDR3 length: 17 residues. V was clipped by 5 bases and J by 8 bases; unmatched bases: 10. Germline CDR1 is SGHTA and CDR2 is FQGNSA. The naive CD8 population came from CD45RO-negative cells selected for CCR7, without terminally differentiated effector memory CD45RA+ cells.

The sequenced sample was naive CD8+ T cells sorted from blood. This clonotype was obtained from a young man in good health. V usage is TRBV7-2 and J usage is TRBJ2-3; TRBD2 agrees at 16 bases. The CDR3 sequence is CASSHPGLAGGPPTQYF. The CDR3 DNA follows: TGTGCCAGCAGCCACCCGGGACTAGCGGGGGGGCCCCCTACGCAGTATTTT.